This TCR beta chain stems from a study of cytomegalovirus exposure and HLA in healthy donors. Regarding the study as a whole: It was assumed in the presence/absence analyses that sequencing depth was roughly uniform across donors. Sequencing probably produced one cluster of sequence variants that were highly shared.

CDR1 is SGHRS and CDR2 is YFSETQ in the germline V gene. Between the trimmed V and J ends, which lost 4 bases and 3 bases, there was a span of 13 bases. The CDR3 is made up of 14 amino acids. About this clone itself: Its antigen remains unidentified.

PCR was performed using 60 Vbeta and 13 Jbeta primers. Libraries were prepared by immunoSEQ multiplex PCR; TCRdb keeps only in-frame clonotypes and omits some of them. The sample has about 95,000 clones, nearly 70% seen once; the top ten hold over 12%. The sequence came from a woman between 45 and 60 years old in good health and CMV-seropositive. The sequencing input was PBMCs. The chain couples TRBV5-1 to TRBJ2-5; D not certain. CDR3 amino acids: CASSPTVHKETQYF. The CDR3, as DNA: TGCGCCAGCAGCCCAACCGTCCACAAAGAGACCCAGTACTTC.